The TCR beta chain described here comes from a study of CD8+ T cells in alopecia areata. Study-wide background: Patients received oral tofacitinib, 5 to 10 mg twice daily, for moderate-to-severe alopecia areata. The tofacitinib course ran for 6 to 18 months and was followed by 6 months off drug.

Once RNA had been extracted, it was reverse transcribed into cDNA to act as the sequencing template. This table comes from immunoSEQ multiplex PCR, and its TCRdb copy is limited to in-frame clones, with some not included. The data contain 130,000 to 150,000 clones, about 90% of them seen just once; the ten biggest clones take up about 16%. Individuals with alopecia areata gave both lesional scalp punch biopsies and peripheral blood for collection. PBMCs yielded sorted CD4+ and CD8+ T cells. The germline CDR1 and CDR2 sequences are SGHVS and FQNEAQ. Trimming cost V 0 bases and J 2 bases; bases outside gene matches: 0. The CDR3 is 14 residues long.

This receptor was obtained from a human donor with alopecia areata. This chain joins TRBV7-8 and TRBJ1-2; 7 nucleotides line up with TRBD1. The input for sequencing was CD8+ T cells sorted from blood, taken at week 0. DNA of the CDR3: TGTGCCAGCAGCTTAGCGACAGGGAACTATGGCTACACCTTC. Its translation: CASSLATGNYGYTF.